The source of this TCR beta chain is a study of cytomegalovirus exposure and HLA in healthy donors. Points from the study as a whole: Previous analysis showed most TCR beta V segments were productive about 90% or about 30% of the time.

This clone has a single count. Its specificity is not known. From germline, CDR1 is MDHEN and CDR2 SYDVKM. The CDR3 loop spans 15 amino acids. The trim removed 8 bases at V and 4 bases at J, leaving 9 bases unmatched. The primer mix had 60 Vbeta and 13 Jbeta primers. Produced via immunoSEQ multiplex PCR; TCRdb's table is partial and in-frame only. The data show more than 200,000 clones, 60% to 80% seen once. This TCR derives from a male donor in good health and CMV-seronegative. The chain recombines TRBV28 with TRBJ1-5; 9 nucleotides align to TRBD1. The sequenced material came from PBMCs. CDR3 loop: CASSFRGQGNQPQHF. The CDR3 coding sequence is TGTGCCAGCTCTTTCCGGGGACAGGGTAATCAGCCCCAGCATTTT.